This T cell receptor (beta chain) was retrieved from a study of a mutant IDH1 vaccine in newly diagnosed glioma. The wider study: Treated patients, averaging about 40 years, were approximately 60% male and roughly 40% female. Most patients had radiochemotherapy with temozolomide before enrollment; others had one alone.

Whole-study findings and limits: Among top peripheral T cell clonotypes, changes seemed unrelated to pseudoprogression.

As for time point: baseline, week 1 (first vaccination visit). Treatment noted: pre-vaccination baseline after standard-of-care therapy. Diagnosis in the donors showed new WHO grade 3 or 4 astrocytomas that were IDH1-mutant and ATRX-lost. Of note for this clone: No antigen is known for it.

The assay was immunoSEQ multiplex PCR, and TCRdb's table has in-frame clones only and misses some. The data hold around 33,000 clones, with more than 70% observed a single time. Germline V lookup: CDR1 SGDLS, CDR2 YYNGEE. The CDR3 loop spans 15 amino acids. V lost 1 base, J lost 5 bases, and 8 bases stayed unmatched. V usage is TRBV9 and J usage is TRBJ2-5; 7 bases are shared with TRBD2. This clonotype originated in a man in his fifties with glioma. Some clones in this sample may be carry-over from other donors' samples. The sequenced sample was peripheral blood mononuclear cells (PBMCs), obtained from a glioma patient treated with radiotherapy, temozolomide or both. CDR3 residues: CASSVFGGEGETQYF. The CDR3 DNA reads as TGTGCCAGCAGCGTATTCGGCGGGGAGGGGGAGACCCAGTACTTC.